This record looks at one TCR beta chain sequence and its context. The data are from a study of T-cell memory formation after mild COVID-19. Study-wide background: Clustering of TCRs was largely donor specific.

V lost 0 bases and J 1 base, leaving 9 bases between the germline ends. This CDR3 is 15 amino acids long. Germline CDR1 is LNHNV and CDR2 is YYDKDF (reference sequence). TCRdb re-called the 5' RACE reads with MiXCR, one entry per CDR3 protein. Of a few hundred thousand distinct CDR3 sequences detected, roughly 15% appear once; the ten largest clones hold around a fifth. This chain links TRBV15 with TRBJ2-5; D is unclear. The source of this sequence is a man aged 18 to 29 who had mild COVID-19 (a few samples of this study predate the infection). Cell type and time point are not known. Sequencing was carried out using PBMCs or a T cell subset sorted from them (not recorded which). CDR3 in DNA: TGTGCCACCAGCAGAGAATGCAGGAGCCAAGAGACCCAGTACTTC. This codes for CATSRECRSQETQYF.